The rows below give T cell receptor beta chains drawn from one sample of a study of T-cell reconstitution after alpha-beta-depleted transplantation in children. TCRdb redid the calling of the PCR reads with MiXCR, one entry per CDR3 protein. The table has around 500,000 distinct CDR3 sequences, roughly 23% seen once. The sample was PBMCs, mostly from graft donor cells, taken 360 days after TCRalphabeta/CD19-depleted stem cell transplant. The receptors here all came from a boy in the first two years of life who had a stem cell transplant for acute myeloid leukemia, so the T cells may come from the graft donor. The CDR3 runs from the conserved cysteine through the conserved F or W. D genes are given only for firm matches. Rows give clone size only sometimes, using once, few, many, or a class for an expanded clone.

v_gene: TRBV4-1
d_gene: TRBD1
j_gene: TRBJ1-1
abundance: many
CDR3nt: TGCGCCAGCAGCCACGGACAGGGTACCGAAGCTTTCTTT
CDR3aa: CASSHGQGTEAFF

v_gene: TRBV12-3/TRBV12-4
d_gene: NA
j_gene: TRBJ2-5
abundance: NA
CDR3nt: TGTGCCAGCAGTGGTGACACCCAAGAGACCCAGTACTTC
CDR3aa: CASSGDTQETQYF

v_gene: TRBV12-3/TRBV12-4
d_gene: TRBD1
j_gene: TRBJ1-2
abundance: NA
CDR3nt: TGTGCCAGCAGTTGGGGACAGGGGGAATCGAAGGGCTACACCTTC
CDR3aa: CASSWGQGESKGYTF

v_gene: TRBV4-1
d_gene: TRBD2
j_gene: TRBJ2-5
abundance: many
CDR3nt: TGCGCCAGCAGCCAAGTTCGGGCTAGCGGGGAGACCCAGTACTTC
CDR3aa: CASSQVRASGETQYF

v_gene: TRBV10-3
d_gene: NA
j_gene: TRBJ1-1
abundance: NA
CDR3nt: TGTGCCATCAGCCGACAGGCTGGAAACACTGAAGCTTTCTTT
CDR3aa: CAISRQAGNTEAFF

v_gene: TRBV5-1
d_gene: TRBD1
j_gene: TRBJ2-3
abundance: NA
CDR3nt: TGCGCCAGCAGCGCCGATGACAGGGGGCGCGGGGATACGCAGTATTTT
CDR3aa: CASSADDRGRGDTQYF

v_gene: TRBV21-1
d_gene: NA
j_gene: TRBJ1-1
abundance: many
CDR3nt: TGTGCCAGCAGCGGGGCAGGGACGGAGAACACTGAAGCTTTCTTT
CDR3aa: CASSGAGTENTEAFF

v_gene: TRBV5-1
d_gene: NA
j_gene: TRBJ2-5
abundance: NA
CDR3nt: TGCGCCAGCAGCTTGGTTCTGAGTGAGACCCAGTACTTC
CDR3aa: CASSLVLSETQYF

v_gene: TRBV12-3/TRBV12-4
d_gene: NA
j_gene: TRBJ2-3
abundance: few
CDR3nt: TGTGCCAGCAAGCAAGGCATTAGCACAGATACGCAGTATTTT
CDR3aa: CASKQGISTDTQYF

v_gene: TRBV20-1
d_gene: NA
j_gene: TRBJ2-1
abundance: few
CDR3nt: TGCAGTGCTAGGGGAACCGTCCGGCTCAACAATGAGCAGTTCTTC
CDR3aa: CSARGTVRLNNEQFF

v_gene: TRBV6-5
d_gene: NA
j_gene: TRBJ1-6
abundance: many
CDR3nt: TGTGCCAGCAGTCGACAAAGCTCCTATAATTCACCCCTCCACTTT
CDR3aa: CASSRQSSYNSPLHF

v_gene: TRBV19
d_gene: TRBD1
j_gene: TRBJ2-1
abundance: NA
CDR3nt: TGTGCCAGTAGTATTAAGAAGGATATTTACGGACAGGGCTACAATGAGCAGTTCTTC
CDR3aa: CASSIKKDIYGQGYNEQFF

v_gene: TRBV6-1
d_gene: NA
j_gene: TRBJ1-5
abundance: NA
CDR3nt: TGTGCCAGCAGATCAGGGTATAGCAATCAGCCCCAGCATTTT
CDR3aa: CASRSGYSNQPQHF

v_gene: TRBV30
d_gene: NA
j_gene: TRBJ1-1
abundance: NA
CDR3nt: TGTGCCTGGACTAGGGAACGCCTGAACACTGAAGCTTTCTTT
CDR3aa: CAWTRERLNTEAFF

v_gene: TRBV4-3
d_gene: NA
j_gene: TRBJ2-3
abundance: few
CDR3nt: TGCGCCAGCAGCCAAGGGGGCGTCACAGATACGCAGTATTTT
CDR3aa: CASSQGGVTDTQYF

v_gene: TRBV24-1
d_gene: TRBD1
j_gene: TRBJ2-1
abundance: many
CDR3nt: TGTGCCACCAGTGACGCCGGGACAGACCTTAGGGTCGGGCAGTTCTTC
CDR3aa: CATSDAGTDLRVGQFF

v_gene: TRBV11-2
d_gene: NA
j_gene: TRBJ1-4
abundance: NA
CDR3nt: TGTGCCAGCAGCCGGGGTCCGGGCCCCTCTAATGAAAAACTGTTTTTT
CDR3aa: CASSRGPGPSNEKLFF

v_gene: TRBV20-1
d_gene: TRBD2
j_gene: TRBJ2-5
abundance: few
CDR3nt: TGCAGTGCTAGCCTAGCGGGGGGAGAGACCCAGTACTTC
CDR3aa: CSASLAGGETQYF

v_gene: TRBV11-3
d_gene: NA
j_gene: TRBJ2-1
abundance: NA
CDR3nt: TGTGCCAGCAGCTTAATGTCGTTGGGGGCCGGTGAGCAGTTCTTC
CDR3aa: CASSLMSLGAGEQFF

v_gene: TRBV20-1
d_gene: TRBD1
j_gene: TRBJ2-1
abundance: many
CDR3nt: TGCAGTGCTAGAGAACCGGGACAGGGGTTGCGCCGAGGGTTCTTC
CDR3aa: CSAREPGQGLRRGFF

v_gene: TRBV7-9
d_gene: NA
j_gene: TRBJ1-6
abundance: NA
CDR3nt: TGTGCCAGCAGCTTAGTCCTTTCGCCCCTCCACTTT
CDR3aa: CASSLVLSPLHF

v_gene: TRBV18
d_gene: NA
j_gene: TRBJ1-1
abundance: few
CDR3nt: TGTGCCAGCTCATTGCAGGGGAGGGACACTGAAGCTTTCTTT
CDR3aa: CASSLQGRDTEAFF

v_gene: TRBV7-6
d_gene: NA
j_gene: TRBJ2-1
abundance: NA
CDR3nt: TGTGCCAGCAGTCTACCCGCGGGGGCCCATTTGTTCTTC
CDR3aa: CASSLPAGAHLFF

v_gene: TRBV20-1
d_gene: NA
j_gene: TRBJ2-5
abundance: many
CDR3nt: TGCAGTGCTAGACCCCCATGGGGCGTTCAAGAGACCCAGTACTTC
CDR3aa: CSARPPWGVQETQYF

v_gene: TRBV4-3
d_gene: NA
j_gene: TRBJ1-4
abundance: many
CDR3nt: TGCGCCAGCAGCCAAGGAGAAGTTTCTGCAACTAATGAAAAACTGTTTTTT
CDR3aa: CASSQGEVSATNEKLFF

v_gene: TRBV12-3/TRBV12-4
d_gene: TRBD2
j_gene: TRBJ2-1
abundance: many
CDR3nt: TGTGCCAGCAGTCCTCCACCGGGCGGGGGGGGACCAGAGCAGTTCTTC
CDR3aa: CASSPPPGGGGPEQFF

v_gene: TRBV4-1
d_gene: NA
j_gene: TRBJ1-1
abundance: NA
CDR3nt: TGCGCCAGCAGCCAAGACGTGCGCACTAACACTGAAGCTTTCTTT
CDR3aa: CASSQDVRTNTEAFF

v_gene: TRBV5-1
d_gene: NA
j_gene: TRBJ2-1
abundance: NA
CDR3nt: TGCGCCAGCAGCTCGACACAGAACAATGAGCAGTTCTTC
CDR3aa: CASSSTQNNEQFF

v_gene: TRBV20-1
d_gene: TRBD2
j_gene: TRBJ2-4
abundance: many
CDR3nt: TGCAGTGCTAGTGGAGAGGGGAGGGGATTAGCCAAAAACATTCAGTACTTC
CDR3aa: CSASGEGRGLAKNIQYF

v_gene: TRBV12-3/TRBV12-4
d_gene: TRBD2
j_gene: TRBJ2-1
abundance: many
CDR3nt: TGTGCCAGCAGCGGGGGGGGCTCAATCTCCTACAATGAGCAGTTCTTC
CDR3aa: CASSGGGSISYNEQFF

v_gene: TRBV7-2
d_gene: TRBD1
j_gene: TRBJ2-3
abundance: many
CDR3nt: TGTGCCAGCAGCTTAGCCGGGACAGACACAGATACGCAGTATTTT
CDR3aa: CASSLAGTDTDTQYF

v_gene: TRBV20-1
d_gene: NA
j_gene: TRBJ2-3
abundance: NA
CDR3nt: TGCAGTGCTCGGACTACCATTAGCACAGATACGCAGTATTTT
CDR3aa: CSARTTISTDTQYF

v_gene: TRBV27
d_gene: NA
j_gene: TRBJ1-4
abundance: NA
CDR3nt: TGTGCCAGCAGTACGACCCTCGGCAGTTCACTTAATGAAAAACTGTTTTTT
CDR3aa: CASSTTLGSSLNEKLFF

v_gene: TRBV6-5
d_gene: TRBD1
j_gene: TRBJ2-2
abundance: NA
CDR3nt: TGTGCCAGCAGTTACTTCAGGGGGTCAGCCGGGGAGCTGTTTTTT
CDR3aa: CASSYFRGSAGELFF

v_gene: TRBV24-1
d_gene: TRBD1
j_gene: TRBJ2-5
abundance: NA
CDR3nt: TGTGCCACCAGTGGGGGACAGGGCCAAGAGACCCAGTACTTC
CDR3aa: CATSGGQGQETQYF

v_gene: TRBV9
d_gene: NA
j_gene: TRBJ2-1
abundance: few
CDR3nt: TGTGCCAGCAGCGTAGGGAGCGCAATAAGGTATGAGCAGTTCTTC
CDR3aa: CASSVGSAIRYEQFF

v_gene: TRBV3-1
d_gene: NA
j_gene: TRBJ2-1
abundance: NA
CDR3nt: TGTGCCAGCAGCCAGCCGGGCCCCGTCCCTGGTGAGCAGTTCTTC
CDR3aa: CASSQPGPVPGEQFF

v_gene: TRBV7-9
d_gene: NA
j_gene: TRBJ2-1
abundance: few
CDR3nt: TGTGCCAGCAGCTCCACCGGCCGCTCCTACAATGAGCAGTTCTTC
CDR3aa: CASSSTGRSYNEQFF

v_gene: TRBV24-1
d_gene: TRBD2
j_gene: TRBJ2-1
abundance: few
CDR3nt: TGTGCCACCTCGGGACTAGCGGAGAATGAGCAGTTCTTC
CDR3aa: CATSGLAENEQFF

v_gene: TRBV29-1
d_gene: NA
j_gene: TRBJ2-5
abundance: few
CDR3nt: TGCAGCGTTGCCCGGGACCCCTCGGTGGTAGAGACCCAGTACTTC
CDR3aa: CSVARDPSVVETQYF

v_gene: TRBV25-1
d_gene: NA
j_gene: TRBJ2-3
abundance: many
CDR3nt: TGTGCCAGCAGTGCGAACGGGGCCCGAACTAGCACAGATACGCAGTATTTT
CDR3aa: CASSANGARTSTDTQYF

v_gene: TRBV15
d_gene: NA
j_gene: TRBJ2-4
abundance: few
CDR3nt: TGTGCCACCAGTACTAAAGCCAAAAACATTCAGTACTTC
CDR3aa: CATSTKAKNIQYF